The 12 T cell receptor beta chains listed next were all sequenced from one sample in a study of blood T cell repertoires in COVID-19 (TCRdb year 2020). Receptors were amplified or captured by the immunoSEQ multiplex PCR assay. In its TCRdb copy, this immuneACCESS table keeps in-frame sequences only and misses some clones. Where compared with another copy, unresolved V genes explain less than half of these, and the others have no known cause. The sample yields about 150,000 clones; under 90% were counted once. Jointly, the top ten make up around 7% of the sample. The sample consisted of PBMCs or T cells enriched from blood (not recorded which). The receptor source for this set is a man between 45 and 60 years old who had recovered from COVID-19.

The DNA for the CDR3 is TGCGCCAGCAGCCAAGCCGGGACAGGGATCTACGAGCAGTACTTC. This sequence encodes CASSQAGTGIYEQYF. The V call is TRBV4-1, the J call TRBJ2-7, with TRBD1 matching 9 bases. V dropped 1 base and J dropped 3; count of bases not matched to a gene: 4. The CDR3 is 15 residues long. Germline values: CDR1 MGHRA, CDR2 YSYEKL.

V is TRBV30 and J is TRBJ1-2; D gene unclear. This CDR3 spans 11 amino acids. Germline CDR1 and CDR2: GTSNPN and SVGIG (reference sequence). The CDR3 sequence is CGPGKNYGYTF. The CDR3, as DNA: TGTGGCCCGGGGAAAAACTATGGCTACACCTTC.

The J gene is TRBJ2-7, the V gene TRBV19, with 8 bases fitting TRBD2. Germline V gene data show CDR1 as LNHDA and CDR2 as SQIVND (reference sequence). The CDR3 length is 13 residues. V lost 4 bases and J lost 6; bases outside the gene matches: 5. CDR3 region: CASSTGGGREQYF. Here the CDR3 DNA reads TGTGCCAGTAGTACCGGGGGGGGCCGCGAGCAGTACTTC.

The V call is TRBV6-5, the J call TRBJ2-5; a weak D match, TRBD1 (5 bases). Trimming removed 5 bases at V and 0 bases at J, with 7 bases between. The CDR3 contains 13 residues. The germline gives CDR1 MNHEY, CDR2 SVGAGI. This CDR3 reads CASSQGYQETQYF. The CDR3 DNA reads TGTGCCAGCAGTCAGGGATACCAAGAGACCCAGTACTTC.

V usage is TRBV15 and J usage is TRBJ2-4, with 11 bases aligning to TRBD1. The CDR3 has 15 amino acids. Trimming removed 3 bases from V and 11 bases from J; junction bases left unmatched: 9. Germline V gene sequence: CDR1 LNHNV, CDR2 YYDKDF (reference sequence). CDR3 DNA: TGTGCCACCAGCAGGGGACAGGGGGAATTCTCGCTTCAGTACTTC. Amino acids: CATSRGQGEFSLQYF.

The V call is TRBV9, the J call TRBJ1-5; D ambiguous. Germline assignment: CDR1 SGDLS and CDR2 YYNGEE. The CDR3 is 13 residues long. Trimming removed 0 bases from V and 7 bases from J, with 8 bases in between. The CDR3 spells CASSVDVAQPQHF. CDR3 nucleotides: TGTGCCAGCAGCGTAGATGTGGCCCAGCCCCAGCATTTT.

This clone came up a few times. The chain is built from TRBV19 and TRBJ1-2; D remains ambiguous. CDR3 length: 12 residues. Germline V gene sequence: CDR1 LNHDA, CDR2 SQIVND (reference sequence). Trimming stripped 5 bases from V and 8 bases from J, with 12 bases between. Here the CDR3 DNA reads TGTGCCAGTAGTGGTTCGGGGAGGGGCTACACCTTC. It encodes CASSGSGRGYTF.

The J gene is TRBJ2-1, the V gene TRBV30; 11 nucleotides match TRBD2. Per germline, CDR1 GTSNPN and CDR2 SVGIG (reference sequence). The junction had 10 bases not matched to a gene; V was cut back by 3 bases and J by 9 bases. The CDR3 has 15 amino acids. The CDR3 sequence: CAWSQGSSGGFEQFF. CDR3 bases: TGTGCCTGGAGCCAAGGGTCTAGCGGGGGGTTTGAGCAGTTCTTC.

The genes are TRBV5-5 and TRBJ1-1, with 8 bases aligning to TRBD1. Germline loops: CDR1 SGHKS, CDR2 YYEKEE (reference sequence). With V trimmed by 4 bases and J by 0 bases, 11 bases remained unmatched. The CDR3 spans 17 residues. CDR3: CASSKRGQELMNTEAFF. CDR3 coding DNA: TGTGCCAGCAGCAAACGGGGACAGGAACTAATGAACACTGAAGCTTTCTTT.

The CDR3 region has the DNA TGTGCCAGCTCACCTTCGGAGGGGGCGCGCGGCTATGGCTACACCTTC. Translating gives CASSPSEGARGYGYTF. The gene calls are TRBV18 and TRBJ1-2; 7 nucleotides match TRBD1. CDR1 KGHSH and CDR2 LQKENI come from the germline V gene. Trimming took 3 bases from V and 4 from J; bases not matched to a gene: 11. CDR3 length equals 16 residues. Using reference TRBV18 and TRBJ1-2 for the parts outside the CDR3, the full variable domain is NAGVMQNPRHLVRRRGQEARLRCSPMKGHSHVYWYRQLPEEGLKFMVYLQKENIIDESGMPKERFSAEFPKEGPSILRIQQVVRGDSAAYFCASSPSEGARGYGYTFGSGTRLTVV.

This chain connects TRBV7-8 to TRBJ2-2; maybe TRBD1 (7 bases). Germline CDR1 SGHVS, CDR2 FQNEAQ. V shed 6 bases and J shed 7 bases, with 15 bases lying between them. The CDR3 runs 14 residues. This chain's CDR3 is CASRTPGGSGELFF. In nucleotides, the CDR3 is TGTGCCAGCAGGACCCCAGGGGGGAGCGGGGAGCTGTTTTTT.

V and J are TRBV11-3 and TRBJ1-1; D gene uncertain. Trimming cost V 3 bases and J 1 base, with 6 bases left between them. The CDR3 sequence is 13 residues long. Germline V CDR1 and CDR2: SGHNT, YENEEA. CDR3 in DNA: TGTGCCAGCAGCTTTCCCGGGAACACTGAAGCTTTCTTT. Translation gives CASSFPGNTEAFF.